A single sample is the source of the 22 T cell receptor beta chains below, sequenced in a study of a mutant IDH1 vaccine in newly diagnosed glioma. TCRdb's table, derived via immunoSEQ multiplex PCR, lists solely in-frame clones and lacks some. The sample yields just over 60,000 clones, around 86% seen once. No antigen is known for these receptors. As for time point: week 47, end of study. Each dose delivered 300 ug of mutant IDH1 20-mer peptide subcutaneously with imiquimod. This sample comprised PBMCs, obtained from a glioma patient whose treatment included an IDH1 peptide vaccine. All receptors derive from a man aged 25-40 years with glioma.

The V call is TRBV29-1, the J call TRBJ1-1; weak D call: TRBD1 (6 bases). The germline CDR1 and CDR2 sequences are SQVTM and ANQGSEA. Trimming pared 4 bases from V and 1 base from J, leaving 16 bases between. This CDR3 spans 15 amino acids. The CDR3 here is CSVGYGGRANTEAFF. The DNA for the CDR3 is TGCAGCGTTGGGTATGGGGGCAGGGCGAACACTGAAGCTTTCTTT.

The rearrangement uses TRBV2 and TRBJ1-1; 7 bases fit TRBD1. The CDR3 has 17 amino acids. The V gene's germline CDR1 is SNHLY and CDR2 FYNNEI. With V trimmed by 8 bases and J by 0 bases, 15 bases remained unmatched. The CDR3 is CASLLKGQVLMNTEAFF. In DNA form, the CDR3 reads TGTGCCAGCCTTCTGAAAGGACAGGTGCTTATGAACACTGAAGCTTTCTTT.

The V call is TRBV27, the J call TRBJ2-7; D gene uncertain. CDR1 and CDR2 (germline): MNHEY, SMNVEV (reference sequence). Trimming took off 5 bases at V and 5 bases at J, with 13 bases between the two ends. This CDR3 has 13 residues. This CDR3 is CASSPTTSNEQYF. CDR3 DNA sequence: TGTGCCAGCAGTCCGACCACATCGAACGAGCAGTACTTC.

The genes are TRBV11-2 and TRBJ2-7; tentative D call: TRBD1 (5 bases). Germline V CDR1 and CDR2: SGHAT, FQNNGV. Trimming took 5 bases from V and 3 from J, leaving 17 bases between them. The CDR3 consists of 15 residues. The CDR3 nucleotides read TGTGCCAGCAGCGATCCCCGACAGCTAAACTACGAGCAGTACTTC. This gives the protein CASSDPRQLNYEQYF.

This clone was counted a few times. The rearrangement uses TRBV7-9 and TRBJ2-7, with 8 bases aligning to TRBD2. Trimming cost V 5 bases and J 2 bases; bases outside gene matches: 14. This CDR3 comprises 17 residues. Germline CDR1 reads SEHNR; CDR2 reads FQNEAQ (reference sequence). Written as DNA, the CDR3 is TGTGCCAGCAGCAGTCGAAACAGCGGGGGCCGTACCTACGAGCAGTACTTC. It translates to CASSSRNSGGRTYEQYF.

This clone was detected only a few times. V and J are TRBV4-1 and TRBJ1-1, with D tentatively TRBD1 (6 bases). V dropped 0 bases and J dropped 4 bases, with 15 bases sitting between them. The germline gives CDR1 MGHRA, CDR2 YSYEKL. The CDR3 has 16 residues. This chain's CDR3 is CASSQDGSGTSTEAFF. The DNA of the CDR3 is TGCGCCAGCAGCCAAGATGGGTCAGGGACATCCACTGAAGCTTTCTTT.

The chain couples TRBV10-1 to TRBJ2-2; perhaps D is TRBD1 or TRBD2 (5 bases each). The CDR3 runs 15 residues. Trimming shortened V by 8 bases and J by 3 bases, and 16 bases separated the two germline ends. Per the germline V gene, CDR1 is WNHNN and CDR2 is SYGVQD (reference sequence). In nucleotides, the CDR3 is TGCGCCAGCTCTCCCGGGACGGTCCACACCGGGGAGCTGTTTTTT. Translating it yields CASSPGTVHTGELFF.

CDR3 sequence: CASSGGGGRRNEQFF. CDR3 in DNA: TGCGCCAGCAGTGGGGGTGGGGGGCGAAGGAATGAGCAGTTCTTC. The chain combines TRBV10-1 with TRBJ2-1; either TRBD1 or TRBD2 may fit D (6 bases each). This CDR3 is 15 amino acids long. Germline-derived CDR1 and CDR2 are WNHNN and SYGVQD (reference sequence). V lost 4 bases to trimming and J lost 7 bases, with 17 bases between them.

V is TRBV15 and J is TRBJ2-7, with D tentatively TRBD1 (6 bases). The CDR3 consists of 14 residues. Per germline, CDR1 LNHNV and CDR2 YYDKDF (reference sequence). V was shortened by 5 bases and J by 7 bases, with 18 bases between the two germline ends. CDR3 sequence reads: CATSPRDRMGEQYF. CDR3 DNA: TGTGCCACCAGCCCACGTGACAGGATGGGGGAGCAGTACTTC.

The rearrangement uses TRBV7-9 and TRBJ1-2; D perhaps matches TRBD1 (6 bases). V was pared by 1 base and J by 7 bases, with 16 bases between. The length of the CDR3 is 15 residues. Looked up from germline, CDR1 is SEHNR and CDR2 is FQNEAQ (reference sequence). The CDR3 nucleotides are TGTGCCAGCAGCTTAGGGGGAGCCCGGACAGCTGGCTACACCTTC. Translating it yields CASSLGGARTAGYTF.

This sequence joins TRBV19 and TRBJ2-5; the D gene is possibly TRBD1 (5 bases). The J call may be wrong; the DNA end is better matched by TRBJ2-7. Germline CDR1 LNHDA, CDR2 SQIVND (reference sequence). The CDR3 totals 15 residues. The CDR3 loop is CASSIKSGFVYEQYF. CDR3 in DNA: TGTGCCAGTAGTATCAAGTCAGGGTTCGTCTACGAGCAGTACTTC.

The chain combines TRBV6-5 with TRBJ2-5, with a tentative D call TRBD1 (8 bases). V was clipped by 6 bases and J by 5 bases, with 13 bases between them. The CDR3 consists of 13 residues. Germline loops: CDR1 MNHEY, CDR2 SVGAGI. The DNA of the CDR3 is TGTGCCAGCAGCGGACAGGGAGGGGAGACCCAGTACTTC. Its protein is CASSGQGGETQYF.

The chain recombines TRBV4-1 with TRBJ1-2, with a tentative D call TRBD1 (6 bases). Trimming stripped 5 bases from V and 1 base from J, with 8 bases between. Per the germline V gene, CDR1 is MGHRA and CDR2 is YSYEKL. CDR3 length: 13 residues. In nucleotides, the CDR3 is TGCGCCAGCAGCACGGACAGTAACTATGGCTACACCTTC. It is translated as CASSTDSNYGYTF.

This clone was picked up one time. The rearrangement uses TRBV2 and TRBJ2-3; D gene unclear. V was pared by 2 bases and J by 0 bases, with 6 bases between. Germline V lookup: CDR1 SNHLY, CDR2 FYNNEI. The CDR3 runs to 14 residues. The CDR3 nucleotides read TGTGCCAGCAGTGAAATTTCTAGCACAGATACGCAGTATTTT. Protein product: CASSEISSTDTQYF.

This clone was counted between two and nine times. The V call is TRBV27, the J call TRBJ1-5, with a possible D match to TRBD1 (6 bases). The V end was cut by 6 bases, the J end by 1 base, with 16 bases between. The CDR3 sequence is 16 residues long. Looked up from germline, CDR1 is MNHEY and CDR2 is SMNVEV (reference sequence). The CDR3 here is CASSLAGGLSNQPQHF. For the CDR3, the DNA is TGTGCCAGCAGCCTCGCGGGGGGCTTGAGCAATCAGCCCCAGCATTTT.

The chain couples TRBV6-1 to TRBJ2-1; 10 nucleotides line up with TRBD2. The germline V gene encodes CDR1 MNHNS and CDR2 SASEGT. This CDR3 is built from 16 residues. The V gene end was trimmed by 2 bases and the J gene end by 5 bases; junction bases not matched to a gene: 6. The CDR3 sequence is CASSERSLAGDNEQFF. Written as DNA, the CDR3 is TGTGCCAGCAGTGAACGGAGTCTAGCGGGGGACAATGAGCAGTTCTTC.

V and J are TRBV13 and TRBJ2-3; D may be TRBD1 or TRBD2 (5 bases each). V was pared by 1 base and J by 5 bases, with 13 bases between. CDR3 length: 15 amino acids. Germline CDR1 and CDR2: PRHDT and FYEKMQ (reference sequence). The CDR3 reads CASSLAGGEGDTQYF. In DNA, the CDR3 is TGTGCCAGCAGCTTAGCTGGGGGAGAAGGAGATACGCAGTATTTT.

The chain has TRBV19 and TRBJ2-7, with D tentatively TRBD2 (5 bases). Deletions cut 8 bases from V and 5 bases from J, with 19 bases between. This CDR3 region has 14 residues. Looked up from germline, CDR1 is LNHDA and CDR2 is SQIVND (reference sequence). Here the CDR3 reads CASSPGGGPNEQYF. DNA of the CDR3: TGTGCCAGTTCGCCGGGCGGCGGGCCCAACGAGCAGTACTTC.

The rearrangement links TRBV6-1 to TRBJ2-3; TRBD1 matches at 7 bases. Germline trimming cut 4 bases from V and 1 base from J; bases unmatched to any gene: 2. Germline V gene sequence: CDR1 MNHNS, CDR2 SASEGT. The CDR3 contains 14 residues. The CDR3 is CASSGTGRTDTQYF. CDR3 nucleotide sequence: TGTGCCAGCAGTGGGACAGGTCGCACAGATACGCAGTATTTT.

The CDR3 sequence: CASRDRAMNTEAFF. CDR3 nucleotides: TGTGCCAGCAGGGACAGGGCCATGAACACTGAAGCTTTCTTT. The chain carries TRBV5-6 and TRBJ1-1; TRBD1 matches 8 bases. Trimming at V came to 5 bases and at J to 0 bases, leaving 3 bases not matched to a gene. Germline V gene data show CDR1 as SGHDT and CDR2 as YYEEEE. The CDR3 is 14 residues long.

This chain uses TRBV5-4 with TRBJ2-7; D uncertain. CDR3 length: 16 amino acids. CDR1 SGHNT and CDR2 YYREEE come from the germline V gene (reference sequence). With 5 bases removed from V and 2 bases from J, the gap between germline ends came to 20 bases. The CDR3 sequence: CASSPALVNFTYEQYF. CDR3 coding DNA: TGTGCCAGCAGTCCCGCCCTAGTCAACTTCACCTACGAGCAGTACTTC.

CDR3 loop: CASSSTYRRADSPLHF. The DNA of the CDR3 is TGTGCCAGCAGTTCCACTTACCGCAGGGCTGATTCACCCCTCCACTTT. J is TRBJ1-6 and V is TRBV7-2, with TRBD1 as a possible D gene (5 bases). The V gene's germline CDR1 is SGHTA and CDR2 FQGNSA. V lost 6 bases and J 8 bases, leaving 20 bases between the germline ends. The CDR3 is made up of 16 amino acids. The full variable domain, rest sourced from reference TRBV7-2 and TRBJ1-6, is GAGVSQSPSNKVTEKGKDVELRCDPISGHTALYWYRQSLGQGLEFLIYFQGNSAPDKSGLPSDRFSAERTGGSVSTLTIQRTQQEDSAVYLCASSSTYRRADSPLHFGNGTRLTVT.